These 8 T cell receptor beta chains were all obtained from the same sample, sequenced in a study of T cell responses to AZD1222 COVID-19 vaccine. The assay was immunoSEQ multiplex PCR, and TCRdb's table has in-frame clones only and misses some. Counted here are roughly 150,000 clones, under 95% occurring once; the ten biggest clones make up approximately 1.5%. Sequenced here: peripheral blood, sampled on day 0 of AZD1222 vaccination. These receptors came from an adult in good health.

The chain joins TRBV19 to TRBJ2-2; 9 positions match TRBD2. Germline V gene sequence: CDR1 LNHDA, CDR2 SQIVND (reference sequence). The CDR3 has 15 residues. V shed 6 bases, J shed 4 bases, and the junction held 6 bases outside the gene matches. The CDR3 DNA follows: TGTGCCAGTAGGCGCGGGGGGGTTTTCACCGGGGAGCTGTTTTTT. This sequence encodes CASRRGGVFTGELFF.

J is TRBJ2-7 and V is TRBV28; 8 nucleotides line up with TRBD1. Losses at the gene ends were 6 bases for V and 1 base for J; bases not matched to a gene: 11. Germline-derived CDR1 and CDR2 are MDHEN and SYDVKM. The CDR3 runs to 16 residues. The CDR3 reads CASSNPGQGPSYEQYF. CDR3 bases: TGTGCCAGCAGCAATCCCGGACAGGGACCATCCTACGAGCAGTACTTC. Full variable domain (outside the CDR3, taken from reference TRBV28 and TRBJ2-7): DVKVTQSSRYLVKRTGEKVFLECVQDMDHENMFWYRQDPGLGLRLIYFSYDVKMKEKGDIPEGYSVSREKKERFSLILESASTNQTSMYLCASSNPGQGPSYEQYFGPGTRLTVT.

The chain recombines TRBV6-4 with TRBJ1-2; D not resolved. Germline V gene sequence: CDR1 MRHNA, CDR2 SNTAGT. There are 14 residues in the CDR3. Trimming pared 0 bases from V and 7 bases from J, leaving 12 bases between. In DNA, the CDR3 is TGTGCCAGCAGTGACTCTCGGGGAGAGGTTGGCTACACCTTC. Translated: CASSDSRGEVGYTF.

V and J are TRBV7-8 and TRBJ2-3; no reliable D call. Trimming cost V 5 bases and J 0 bases, with 12 bases left between them. There are 15 residues in the CDR3. Germline lookup yields CDR1 SGHVS and CDR2 FQNEAQ. CDR3 in DNA: TGTGCCAGCAGCCCACGGGTGCAAAGCACAGATACGCAGTATTTT. Its protein is CASSPRVQSTDTQYF.

This chain links TRBV5-1 with TRBJ1-1; 9 bases fit TRBD1. The CDR3 consists of 15 residues. The V gene end was trimmed by 0 bases and the J gene end by 5 bases; junction bases not matched to a gene: 5. CDR1 and CDR2 (germline): SGHRS, YFSETQ. The CDR3 spells CASSLVTGGGTEAFF. The CDR3 DNA follows: TGCGCCAGCAGCTTGGTAACAGGGGGCGGAACTGAAGCTTTCTTT.

This chain joins TRBV28 and TRBJ1-5, with D unresolved. This CDR3 spans 20 amino acids. CDR1 MDHEN and CDR2 SYDVKM come from the germline V gene. The germline V and J ends were trimmed by 7 bases and 0 bases, with 28 bases remaining between them. In DNA, the CDR3 is TGTGCCAGCACCTTCCACCCCGGGCTAAGACGAAGAGGTAGCAATCAGCCCCAGCATTTT. Encoded protein: CASTFHPGLRRRGSNQPQHF.

This chain links TRBV30 with TRBJ2-7; 9 bases match TRBD1. Germline lookup yields CDR1 GTSNPN and CDR2 SVGIG (reference sequence). This CDR3 region has 15 residues. With 3 bases clipped from V and 0 bases from J, the junction kept 6 bases outside the gene matches. The CDR3 DNA follows: TGTGCCTGGAGGGGGGGACAGGGCCTCTCCTACGAGCAGTACTTC. This sequence encodes CAWRGGQGLSYEQYF.

The rearrangement links TRBV6-5 to TRBJ1-4; D not resolved. Deletions cut 5 bases from V and 4 bases from J, with 2 bases between. The CDR3 is made up of 11 amino acids. Looked up from germline, CDR1 is MNHEY and CDR2 is SVGAGI. For the CDR3, the DNA is TGTGCCAGCAGTCATAATGAAAAACTGTTTTTT. It is translated as CASSHNEKLFF.